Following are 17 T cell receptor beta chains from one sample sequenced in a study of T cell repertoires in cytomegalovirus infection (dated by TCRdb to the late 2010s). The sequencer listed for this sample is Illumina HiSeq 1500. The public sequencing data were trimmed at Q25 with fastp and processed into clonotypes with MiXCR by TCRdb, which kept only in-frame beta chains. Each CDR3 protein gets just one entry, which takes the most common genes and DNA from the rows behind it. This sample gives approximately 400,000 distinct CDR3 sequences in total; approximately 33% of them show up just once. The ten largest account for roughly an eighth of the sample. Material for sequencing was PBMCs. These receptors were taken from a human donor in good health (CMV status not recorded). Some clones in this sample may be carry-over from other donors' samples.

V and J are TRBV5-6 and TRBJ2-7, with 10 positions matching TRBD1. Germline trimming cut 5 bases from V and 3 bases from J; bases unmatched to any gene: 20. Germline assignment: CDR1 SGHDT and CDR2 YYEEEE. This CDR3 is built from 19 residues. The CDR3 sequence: CASSFSSGTGAAHFYEQYF. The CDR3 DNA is TGTGCCAGCAGTTTTTCCTCCGGGACAGGGGCCGCCCATTTCTACGAGCAGTACTTC.

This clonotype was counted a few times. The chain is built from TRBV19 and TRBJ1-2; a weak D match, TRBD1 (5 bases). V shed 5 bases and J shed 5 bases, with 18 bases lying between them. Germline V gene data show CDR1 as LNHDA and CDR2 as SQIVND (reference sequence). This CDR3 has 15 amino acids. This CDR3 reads CASSVTPGPKYGYTF. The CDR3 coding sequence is TGTGCCAGTAGTGTCACTCCGGGACCCAAGTATGGCTACACCTTC.

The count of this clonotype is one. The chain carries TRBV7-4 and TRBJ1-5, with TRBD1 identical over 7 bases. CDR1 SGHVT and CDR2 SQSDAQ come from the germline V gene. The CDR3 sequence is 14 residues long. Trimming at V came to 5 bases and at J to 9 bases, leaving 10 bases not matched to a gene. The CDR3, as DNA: TGTGCCAGCAGCCGGGACAGCGTAACTTCGCCCCAGCATTTT. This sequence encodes CASSRDSVTSPQHF.

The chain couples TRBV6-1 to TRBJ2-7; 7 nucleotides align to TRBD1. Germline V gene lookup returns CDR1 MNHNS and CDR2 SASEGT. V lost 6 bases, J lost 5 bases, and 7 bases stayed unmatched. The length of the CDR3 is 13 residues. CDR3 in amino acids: CASRGTDSNEQYF. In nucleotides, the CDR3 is TGTGCCAGCAGGGGGACAGATTCGAACGAGCAGTACTTC.

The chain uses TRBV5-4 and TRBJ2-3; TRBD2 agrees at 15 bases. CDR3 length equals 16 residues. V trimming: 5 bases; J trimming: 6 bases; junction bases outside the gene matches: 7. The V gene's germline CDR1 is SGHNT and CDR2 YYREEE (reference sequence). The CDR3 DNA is TGTGCCAGCAGTGTGGGGACTAGCGGGGGGCAGGATACGCAGTATTTT. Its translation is CASSVGTSGGQDTQYF.

CDR3 coding DNA: TGTGCCAGCAGCTTTGGCGCTAGCTACGAGCAGTACTTC. Encoded protein: CASSFGASYEQYF. The chain carries TRBV5-8 and TRBJ2-7, with unresolved D. Trimming stripped 2 bases from V and 3 bases from J, with 9 bases between. Per germline, CDR1 SGHTS and CDR2 YDEGEE. This CDR3 has 13 residues.

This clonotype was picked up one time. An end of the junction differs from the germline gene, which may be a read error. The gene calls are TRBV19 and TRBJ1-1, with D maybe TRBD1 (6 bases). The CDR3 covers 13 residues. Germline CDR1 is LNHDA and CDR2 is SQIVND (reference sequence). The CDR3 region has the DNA TGTGCCAGTAGTTTCACAGGGAACCCTGAAGCTTTCTTT. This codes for CASSFTGNPEAFF.

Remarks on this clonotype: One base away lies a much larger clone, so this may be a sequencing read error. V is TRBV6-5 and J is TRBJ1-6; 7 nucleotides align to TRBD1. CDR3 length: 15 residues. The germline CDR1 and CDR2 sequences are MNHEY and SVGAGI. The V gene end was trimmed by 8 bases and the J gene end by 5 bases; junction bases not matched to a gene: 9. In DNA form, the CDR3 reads TGTGCCAGCTGTTCGGGACAGCTAAATAATTCACCCCTCCACTTT. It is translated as CASCSGQLNNSPLHF.

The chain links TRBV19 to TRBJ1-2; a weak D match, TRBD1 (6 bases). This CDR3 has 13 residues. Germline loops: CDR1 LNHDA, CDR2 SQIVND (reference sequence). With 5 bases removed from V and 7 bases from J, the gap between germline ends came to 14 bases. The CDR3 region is CASSPGQEVGYTF. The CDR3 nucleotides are TGTGCCAGTAGTCCGGGACAAGAGGTTGGCTACACCTTC.

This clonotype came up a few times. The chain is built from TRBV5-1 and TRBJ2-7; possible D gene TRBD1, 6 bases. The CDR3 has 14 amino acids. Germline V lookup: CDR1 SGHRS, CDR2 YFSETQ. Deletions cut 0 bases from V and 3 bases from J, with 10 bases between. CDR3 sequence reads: CASSLAGANYEQYF. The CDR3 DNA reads TGCGCCAGCAGCTTGGCAGGGGCTAACTACGAGCAGTACTTC.

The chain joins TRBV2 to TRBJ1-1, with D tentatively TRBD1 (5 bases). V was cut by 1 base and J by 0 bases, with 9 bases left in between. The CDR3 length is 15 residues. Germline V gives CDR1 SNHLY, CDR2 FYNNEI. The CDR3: CASSEVKGLNTEAFF. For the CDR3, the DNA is TGTGCCAGCAGTGAAGTAAAGGGGCTGAACACTGAAGCTTTCTTT.

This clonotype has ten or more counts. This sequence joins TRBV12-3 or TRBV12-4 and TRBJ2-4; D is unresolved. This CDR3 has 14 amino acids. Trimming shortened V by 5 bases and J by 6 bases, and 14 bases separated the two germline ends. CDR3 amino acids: CASSPGSRANIQYF. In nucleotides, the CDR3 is TGTGCCAGCAGTCCTGGCTCACGGGCAAACATTCAGTACTTC.

CDR3 protein: CASSFGSSLSGNTIYF. The CDR3 region has the DNA TGTGCCAGCAGCTTCGGGTCGTCGCTCTCTGGAAACACCATATATTTT. The V gene is TRBV11-2, the J gene TRBJ1-3, with D unresolved. From germline, CDR1 is SGHAT and CDR2 FQNNGV. This CDR3 has 16 residues. The V end was cut by 3 bases, the J end by 0 bases, with 12 bases between. The full variable domain, its missing parts supplied by reference TRBV11-2 and TRBJ1-3, is EAGVAQSPRYKIIEKRQSVAFWCNPISGHATLYWYQQILGQGPKLLIQFQNNGVVDDSQLPKDRFSAERLKGVDSTLKIQPAKLEDSAVYLCASSFGSSLSGNTIYFGEGSWLTVV.

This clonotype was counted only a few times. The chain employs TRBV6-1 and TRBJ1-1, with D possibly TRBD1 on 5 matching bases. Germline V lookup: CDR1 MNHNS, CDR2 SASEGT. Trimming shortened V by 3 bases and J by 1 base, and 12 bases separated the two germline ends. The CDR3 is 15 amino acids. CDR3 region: CASSELGGKNTEAFF. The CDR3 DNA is TGTGCCAGCAGTGAGTTGGGGGGGAAGAACACTGAAGCTTTCTTT.

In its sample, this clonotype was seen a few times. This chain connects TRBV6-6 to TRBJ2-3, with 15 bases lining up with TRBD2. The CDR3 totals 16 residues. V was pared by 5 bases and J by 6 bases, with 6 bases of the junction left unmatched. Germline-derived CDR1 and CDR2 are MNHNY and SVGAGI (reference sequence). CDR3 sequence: CASSPRTSGGADTQYF. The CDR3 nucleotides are TGTGCCAGCAGTCCCCGGACTAGCGGGGGGGCGGATACGCAGTATTTT.

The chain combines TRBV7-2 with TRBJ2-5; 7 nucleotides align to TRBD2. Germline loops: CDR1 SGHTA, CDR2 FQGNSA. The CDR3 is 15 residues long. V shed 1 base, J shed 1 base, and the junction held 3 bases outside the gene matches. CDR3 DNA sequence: TGTGCCAGCAGCTTAGAATCGGGAGGCCAAGAGACCCAGTACTTC. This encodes CASSLESGGQETQYF.

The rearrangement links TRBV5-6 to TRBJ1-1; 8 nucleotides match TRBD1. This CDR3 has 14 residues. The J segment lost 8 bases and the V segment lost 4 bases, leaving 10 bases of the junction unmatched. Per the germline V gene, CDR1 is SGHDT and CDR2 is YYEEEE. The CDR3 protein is CASSTYRDRREAFF. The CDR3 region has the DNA TGTGCCAGCAGCACATACCGGGACAGGCGAGAAGCTTTCTTT.